Listed here are 30 T cell receptor beta chains from one sample, sequenced in a study of cytomegalovirus exposure and HLA in healthy donors. It was with 60 Vbeta and 13 Jbeta primers that the PCR ran. The method was immunoSEQ multiplex PCR; TCRdb's version includes in-frame clones alone and lacks a portion of them. The sample carries approximately 100,000 clones, approximately 81% recorded once. The sequencing input was PBMCs. Receptors were obtained from a male donor in good health and CMV-seropositive.

On this clone itself: An end of the junction does not agree with germline; a read error may underlie this. The J gene is TRBJ2-7, the V gene TRBV30; possible D gene TRBD2, 5 bases. CDR1 and CDR2 (germline): GTSNPN, SVGIG (reference sequence). The CDR3 runs 14 residues. The CDR3 coding sequence is TGTGCCTGGAATCAACGGGGAGCGGTCTACAAGCAGTACTTC. Residues: CAWNQRGAVYKQYF.

This chain connects TRBV4-1 to TRBJ2-7; 8 bases match TRBD2. This CDR3 comprises 14 residues. V trimming: 2 bases; J trimming: 6 bases; junction bases outside the gene matches: 6. Germline-derived CDR1 and CDR2 are MGHRA and YSYEKL. The CDR3, as DNA: TGCGCCAGCAGCCAAATGACAGCGGGGGTCGAGCAGTACTTC. Its translation is CASSQMTAGVEQYF.

V gene TRBV21-1 combines with J gene TRBJ1-2; the table's D gene call, TRBD1, was not cross checked with the DNA. TRBV21-1 is given as a pseudogene. The CDR3 is 13 residues long. The CDR3 is CASRGQSIYGYTF. CDR3 bases: TGTGCCAGCAGGGGACAGTCAATTTATGGCTACACCTTC.

V usage is TRBV9 and J usage is TRBJ2-2, with 8 nucleotides matching TRBD1. Germline V gives CDR1 SGDLS, CDR2 YYNGEE. Trimming took 4 bases from V and 2 from J; bases not matched to a gene: 7. CDR3 length: 16 residues. The DNA of the CDR3 is TGTGCCAGCAGCCCAAGGACAGGGTTAAACACCGGGGAGCTGTTTTTT. It is translated as CASSPRTGLNTGELFF.

The chain has TRBV7-8 and TRBJ2-1; TRBD2 agrees at 9 bases. This CDR3 has 16 residues. Unmatched junction bases numbered 16, after V lost 6 bases and J lost 10 bases. The germline CDR1 and CDR2 sequences are SGHVS and FQNEAQ. This CDR3 reads CASSPSPSGATKEQFF. The DNA for the CDR3 is TGTGCCAGCAGTCCCAGCCCTAGCGGGGCTACTAAAGAGCAGTTCTTC.

This clone was seen more than once but under ten times. The J gene is TRBJ1-2, the V gene TRBV5-1; a weak D match, TRBD1 (5 bases). CDR3 length equals 13 residues. The V gene lost 6 bases and the J gene lost 6 bases, with 15 bases spanning the gap. CDR1 is SGHRS, CDR2 YFSETQ, per germline. The CDR3 DNA sequence: TGCGCCAGCACGCCAGGGACGGGAGATGGCTACACCTTC. The encoded protein is CASTPGTGDGYTF. Full variable domain (remainder filled in from reference TRBV5-1 and TRBJ1-2): KAGVTQTPRYLIKTRGQQVTLSCSPISGHRSVSWYQQTPGQGLQFLFEYFSETQRNKGNFPGRFSGRQFSNSRSEMNVSTLELGDSALYLCASTPGTGDGYTFGSGTRLTVV.

This chain links TRBV29-1 with TRBJ2-3, with 11 bases matching TRBD2. J gave up 6 bases and V 6 bases, and 8 bases lay outside the gene matches. This CDR3 region has 14 residues. Germline V gene sequence: CDR1 SQVTM, CDR2 ANQGSEA. This CDR3 is CSVILAGARDTQYF. For the CDR3, the DNA is TGCAGCGTAATACTAGCGGGGGCTCGGGATACGCAGTATTTT.

Comments on this clone: Germline and junction disagree at one end, which may indicate a read error. The chain has TRBV7-9 and TRBJ1-2; D unclear. Germline V lookup: CDR1 SEHNR, CDR2 FQNEAQ (reference sequence). The CDR3 has 12 amino acids. CDR3 in amino acids: CSSTEPSYGYTF. The CDR3, as DNA: TGTTCCAGCACGGAGCCCTCCTATGGCTACACCTTC.

This chain joins TRBV7-9 and TRBJ1-6; unclear D gene. This CDR3 contains 16 residues. Trimming removed 5 bases at V and 9 bases at J, with 20 bases between. CDR1 and CDR2 (germline): SEHNR, FQNEAQ (reference sequence). The CDR3 nucleotides read TGTGCCAGCAGCAAGACTATGGCGGGTGATAGTTCACCCCTCCACTTT. As protein: CASSKTMAGDSSPLHF.

J is TRBJ2-3 and V is TRBV5-6, with 12 bases matching TRBD2. CDR1 is SGHDT, CDR2 YYEEEE, per germline. V lost 2 bases, J lost 4 bases, and 8 bases stayed unmatched. The CDR3 sequence is 17 residues long. The CDR3 is CASSFASSGGAADTQYF. CDR3 DNA: TGTGCCAGCAGCTTCGCGTCTAGCGGGGGGGCCGCAGATACGCAGTATTTT. Full variable domain (rest looked up from reference TRBV5-6 and TRBJ2-3): DAGVTQSPTHLIKTRGQQVTLRCSPKSGHDTVSWYQQALGQGPQFIFQYYEEEERQRGNFPDRFSGHQFPNYSSELNVNALLLGDSALYLCASSFASSGGAADTQYFGPGTRLTVL.

This chain uses TRBV7-2 with TRBJ1-2; TRBD1 might be the D (5 bases). This CDR3 has 14 amino acids. From germline, CDR1 is SGHTA and CDR2 FQGNSA. Trimming cost V 4 bases and J 7 bases, with 16 bases left between them. The DNA of the CDR3 is TGTGCCAGCAGCTCAACGGGGGGAGGTGGTGGCTACACCTTC. Translating gives CASSSTGGGGGYTF.

This clone was counted between two and nine times. The chain carries TRBV28 and TRBJ2-5; possible D gene TRBD2, 6 bases. Deletions cut 6 bases from V and 7 bases from J, with 18 bases between. Germline-derived CDR1 and CDR2 are MDHEN and SYDVKM. The CDR3 length is 14 residues. CDR3 in amino acids: CASRYGGVRGTQYF. The CDR3 DNA is TGTGCCAGCAGATACGGAGGGGTGAGGGGGACCCAGTACTTC. Based on the CDR3 plus reference TRBV28 and TRBJ2-5, the full variable domain is DVKVTQSSRYLVKRTGEKVFLECVQDMDHENMFWYRQDPGLGLRLIYFSYDVKMKEKGDIPEGYSVSREKKERFSLILESASTNQTSMYLCASRYGGVRGTQYFGPGTRLLVL.

This clone has more than one count but fewer than ten. The rearrangement joins TRBV6-1 to TRBJ2-7, with 8 bases aligning to TRBD1. CDR1 is MNHNS and CDR2 is SASEGT in the germline V gene. J gave up 5 bases and V 8 bases, and 14 bases lay outside the gene matches. The CDR3 length is 15 residues. The CDR3 spells CASSITGQGRDEQYF. The CDR3 DNA follows: TGTGCCAGCTCAATTACTGGACAGGGAAGAGACGAGCAGTACTTC.

This clone has more than one count but fewer than ten. This sequence joins TRBV18 and TRBJ2-2; D unresolved. Trimming stripped 1 base from V and 1 base from J, with 4 bases between. Per germline, CDR1 KGHSH and CDR2 LQKENI. The CDR3 has 14 residues. The chain's CDR3 is CASSPLGNTGELFF. CDR3 in DNA: TGTGCCAGCTCACCACTCGGGAACACCGGGGAGCTGTTTTTT.

This rearrangement joins TRBV5-1 to TRBJ2-3; tentative D call: TRBD2 (6 bases). Germline V CDR1 and CDR2: SGHRS, YFSETQ. V lost 4 bases, J lost 6 bases, and 15 bases lay in between. The CDR3 length is 14 residues. In DNA, the CDR3 is TGCGCCAGCAGCAGCACTAGCTCAGGGGATACGCAGTATTTT. It encodes CASSSTSSGDTQYF.

With respect to this clone: One junction end does not reproduce the germline sequence, and a read error may be involved. The chain employs TRBV6-1 and TRBJ2-7, with 11 bases that match TRBD1. This CDR3 is 15 amino acids long. CDR1 is MNHNS, CDR2 SASEGT, per germline. CDR3 sequence: CASREGQGASYEQYF. Here the CDR3 DNA reads TGTGCCAGCAGGGAAGGACAGGGGGCTTCCTACGAGCAGTACTTC.

The gene calls are TRBV6-5 and TRBJ1-1; the D is unclear. The CDR3 has 14 residues. Germline V gene lookup returns CDR1 MNHEY and CDR2 SVGAGI. The germline V and J ends were trimmed by 2 bases and 6 bases, with 13 bases remaining between them. The CDR3 protein is CASSYNWATPEAFF. The CDR3 DNA follows: TGTGCCAGCAGTTACAACTGGGCCACCCCTGAAGCTTTCTTT.

The gene calls are TRBV27 and TRBJ1-2; 10 nucleotides align to TRBD1. The V gene's germline CDR1 is MNHEY and CDR2 SMNVEV (reference sequence). Losses at the gene ends were 6 bases for V and 7 bases for J; bases not matched to a gene: 2. The CDR3 is 12 residues long. CDR3 in DNA: TGTGCCAGCAGAAGACAGGGGGCTGGCTACACCTTC. Translation gives CASRRQGAGYTF.

V and J are TRBV18 and TRBJ1-3; D is possibly TRBD1 (5 bases). CDR3 length equals 15 residues. Germline V gives CDR1 KGHSH, CDR2 LQKENI. Trimming removed 6 bases from V and 4 bases from J, with 16 bases in between. This chain's CDR3 is CASSSTDIKGNTIYF. Written as DNA, the CDR3 is TGTGCCAGCTCGTCGACAGATATTAAAGGAAACACCATATATTTT. Using reference TRBV18 and TRBJ1-3 for the parts outside the CDR3, the full variable domain is NAGVMQNPRHLVRRRGQEARLRCSPMKGHSHVYWYRQLPEEGLKFMVYLQKENIIDESGMPKERFSAEFPKEGPSILRIQQVVRGDSAAYFCASSSTDIKGNTIYFGEGSWLTVV.

The chain joins TRBV15 to TRBJ1-4; D uncertain. Trimming cost V 0 bases and J 6 bases, with 11 bases left between them. CDR3 length: 15 amino acids. CDR1 is LNHNV and CDR2 is YYDKDF in the germline V gene (reference sequence). The CDR3 is CATSRDGGSYEKLFF. The CDR3 DNA sequence: TGTGCCACCAGCAGAGATGGAGGCTCCTATGAAAAACTGTTTTTT.

This rearrangement joins TRBV18 to TRBJ1-2; no reliable D call. Germline CDR1 and CDR2: KGHSH and LQKENI. This CDR3 spans 17 amino acids. V lost 3 bases to trimming and J lost 3 bases, with 20 bases between them. CDR3 amino acids: CASSPLERERADYGYTF. The CDR3 nucleotides read TGTGCCAGCTCACCCCTGGAGAGAGAGAGGGCGGACTATGGCTACACCTTC.

The chain links TRBV30 to TRBJ1-6; tentative D call: TRBD1 (5 bases). Germline CDR1 GTSNPN, CDR2 SVGIG (reference sequence). Trimming stripped 8 bases from V and 3 bases from J, with 11 bases between. The CDR3 is made up of 13 amino acids. The CDR3 region is CADEDSYNSPLHF. The CDR3 DNA is TGTGCCGACGAAGACAGCTATAATTCACCCCTCCACTTT.

The chain uses TRBV5-5 and TRBJ1-5, with D perhaps TRBD1 (6 bases). Trimming took off 4 bases at V and 2 bases at J, with 16 bases between the two ends. The CDR3 is made up of 16 amino acids. Germline CDR1 is SGHKS and CDR2 is YYEKEE (reference sequence). DNA for the CDR3: TGTGCCAGCAGCCCCTCGCCAGGGGATCGCAATCAGCCCCAGCATTTT. It is translated as CASSPSPGDRNQPQHF.

The rearrangement joins TRBV29-1 to TRBJ2-2; 8 nucleotides line up with TRBD1. This CDR3 has 14 residues. V lost 7 bases to trimming and J lost 3 bases; unmatched junction nucleotides: 7. Germline loops: CDR1 SQVTM, CDR2 ANQGSEA. CDR3: CSARGLFDTGELFF. As DNA, the CDR3 is TGCAGCGCCAGGGGGCTATTCGACACCGGGGAGCTGTTTTTT.

CDR3: CASSPRYTAYEQYF. The CDR3 DNA reads TGTGCCAGCAGTCCCCGGTATACAGCCTACGAGCAGTACTTC. The V gene is TRBV6-5, the J gene TRBJ2-7; D is unresolved. Per the germline V gene, CDR1 is MNHEY and CDR2 is SVGAGI. The CDR3 sequence is 14 residues long. V lost 5 bases and J lost 2, with 13 bases in between.

The chain recombines TRBV9 with TRBJ2-2; 7 bases match TRBD1. There are 14 residues in the CDR3. The V gene's germline CDR1 is SGDLS and CDR2 YYNGEE. J gave up 7 bases and V 3 bases, and 6 bases lay outside the gene matches. The CDR3 nucleotides read TGTGCCAGCAGCGCGGGGACAGCGTACGGGGAGCTGTTTTTT. This translates into CASSAGTAYGELFF.

This clone appeared once. The J gene is TRBJ2-1, the V gene TRBV5-4; the D is unclear. Germline V gives CDR1 SGHNT, CDR2 YYREEE (reference sequence). Trimming removed 0 bases from V and 4 bases from J, with 5 bases in between. The CDR3 runs to 13 residues. DNA for the CDR3: TGTGCCAGCAGCTTGGGGCAATACAATGAGCAGTTCTTC. Its translation is CASSLGQYNEQFF.

V and J are TRBV27 and TRBJ1-5, with 9 positions matching TRBD1. The J segment lost 6 bases and the V segment lost 3 bases, leaving 3 bases of the junction unmatched. Germline CDR1 reads MNHEY; CDR2 reads SMNVEV (reference sequence). There are 14 residues in the CDR3. The CDR3 protein is CASSFTGGFQPQHF. The CDR3 nucleotides are TGTGCCAGCAGTTTCACAGGGGGCTTTCAGCCCCAGCATTTT.

The V gene is TRBV5-4, the J gene TRBJ1-2; possibly TRBD1 for D (5 bases). This CDR3 contains 17 residues. In germline, CDR1 is SGHNT, CDR2 YYREEE (reference sequence). V was trimmed by 4 bases and J by 8 bases, leaving 27 bases between them. CDR3 DNA sequence: TGTGCCAGCAGCCCCCGAGGTTGGTCAGGGTTACTATCCGGCTACACCTTC. This gives the protein CASSPRGWSGLLSGYTF.

The chain has TRBV5-1 and TRBJ2-7; TRBD1 aligns across 8 bases. CDR1 is SGHRS and CDR2 is YFSETQ in the germline V gene. Unmatched junction bases numbered 6, after V lost 4 bases and J lost 3 bases. CDR3 size: 14 residues. The CDR3 bases are TGCGCCAGCAGCCCAGGGGACAGGATCTACGAGCAGTACTTC. Amino acids: CASSPGDRIYEQYF.